This entry features one T cell receptor beta chain sequence. No antigen is known for it. Expressed TCRB transcripts were sequenced after all isolated RNA was converted to cDNA. Only in-frame clones appear in the TCRdb table, and some are missing; sequencing was by immunoSEQ multiplex PCR. The sample contains 140,000 or so clones, around 13% of which appear only once. Trimming cost V 5 bases and J 4 bases, with 8 bases left between them. The CDR3 runs to 13 residues. The germline CDR1 and CDR2 sequences are MNHNY and SVGAGI (reference sequence). The entry originates in a study of beta chain features in type 1 diabetes. Study-wide points: It was among patients, rather than healthy donors, that naive, central memory and Treg TCRB repertoires appeared more similar. In these data, an HLA type influence on TCRB rearrangement remained unresolved. There was a moderate but significant shortening of TCRB CDR3s in all four CD4+ subsets of Type 1 diabetes patients.

The sample consisted of central memory CD4+ T cells from blood. The receptor was derived from a man between 18 and 29 years old with type 1 diabetes. The chain has TRBV6-6 and TRBJ2-2; D unclear. The CDR3 sequence is CASSRLGTGELFF. CDR3 bases: TGTGCCAGCAGTCGACTTGGCACCGGGGAGCTGTTTTTT.